This T cell receptor (beta chain) was profiled in a study of cytomegalovirus exposure and HLA in healthy donors. Healthy bone marrow donors made up the donor group. Trimming shortened V by 5 bases and J by 6 bases, and 10 bases separated the two germline ends. Germline loops: CDR1 SGHTA, CDR2 FQGNSA. The CDR3 contains 13 residues. Of note for this clone: Its antigen is currently unknown.

Findings and limits, study-wide: With further analysis later on, most CMV-associated TCR beta chains appeared HLA-restricted.

60 Vbeta and 13 Jbeta primers were used in PCR. In the source study's methods: Unique TCR beta chains numbered around 80 million in a later analysis, with roughly 11 million shared. Repertoires were generated with immunoSEQ multiplex PCR, while TCRdb's copy carries only in-frame clones and drops some. V and J calls and clone size follow that table, whereas D and trimming were derived from the DNA. The sample table sets out some 130,000 clones. The sequencing input was PBMCs. The genes are TRBV7-2 and TRBJ2-2, with D possibly being TRBD1 (5 bases). The sequence came from a middle-aged woman in good health and CMV-seronegative. Written as DNA, the CDR3 is TGTGCCAGCAGCCAGGGCCCCGCCGGGGAGCTGTTTTTT. Amino acid sequence: CASSQGPAGELFF. Filled out from reference TRBV7-2 and TRBJ2-2, the complete variable domain reads GAGVSQSPSNKVTEKGKDVELRCDPISGHTALYWYRQSLGQGLEFLIYFQGNSAPDKSGLPSDRFSAERTGGSVSTLTIQRTQQEDSAVYLCASSQGPAGELFFGEGSRLTVL.